This TCR beta chain was sequenced for a study of tumor and adjacent non-tumor tissue in lung cancer. The CDR3 extends over 15 amino acids. CDR1 is SGHNT and CDR2 is YYREEE in the germline V gene (reference sequence). A modified ARM-PCR protocol with three rounds of nested PCR amplified TCRbeta. In TCRdb, the multiplex PCR reads were re-called with MiXCR into one record per CDR3 protein. The sample has 90,000 to 130,000 distinct CDR3 sequences, roughly 84% seen once. RNA was extracted from bulk tissue without any cell sorting. This TCR was recovered from a man aged 65-85 years with non-small cell lung cancer. V is TRBV5-4 and J is TRBJ2-1, with a tentative D call TRBD1 (6 bases). Sequencing was performed on lung tumor tissue. The CDR3: CTNSIGGRVGNEQFF. CDR3 nucleotides: TGTACCAACAGCATTGGGGGCAGGGTGGGGAATGAGCAGTTCTTC.